This T cell receptor beta chain was obtained from a study of early T cells in non-severe SARS-CoV-2 infection. For the study at large: Sequencing input comprised bulk RNA from unsorted whole blood; chain pairing was not available. General study results and limits: A preference for anti-spike CD8 responses marked VDJdb matching, which missed private and CD4 specificities.

Germline CDR1 and CDR2: MNHEY and SMNVEV (reference sequence). The CDR3 sequence is 14 residues long. Trimming removed 1 base from V and 2 bases from J, with 8 bases in between. Unique molecular identifier tags were affixed to discrete cDNA molecules. Each CDR3 protein gets one entry after TCRdb re-called the 5' RACE reads with MiXCR. The data contain tens of thousands of distinct CDR3 sequences, about 4.3% of them seen just once; the ten biggest clones take up 7.9%. This clonotype was counted only a few times. Its cognate antigen is unknown. This TCR was sampled from an adult who was a healthcare worker with PCR-confirmed SARS-CoV-2 infection or an uninfected control (not recorded which). Sample: whole blood. V is TRBV27 and J is TRBJ2-5; D not resolved. The CDR3 loop is CASSLLPSQETQYF. The DNA of the CDR3 is TGTGCCAGCAGTTTATTACCCAGTCAAGAGACCCAGTACTTC.